The TCR beta chain described here comes from a study of shared clonotypes between healthy human individuals (dated by TCRdb to about 2020). Regarding the complete study: Three men and a couple of women, aged 18 to 49 years, made up the cohort. For each donor, CD4 naive and CD4 memory were each given three plates, CD8 naive was given two plates, and CD8 memory was given one plate. To estimate repertoire size and how much clonotypes are shared between individuals, the study performed deep sequencing of blood TCR repertoires from five healthy adults. To increase sequencing depth and limit assay-specific biases, TCR repertoire library preparation and sequencing were carried out by different laboratories using diverse techniques. Each donor's leukapheresis produced roughly between about 0.85 and 10 billion PBMCs. Broad study findings and their caveats: Based on pairwise subsampling, the degree of clonotype sharing among donors was expected to be affected by sequencing depth. Larger estimated clonotype richness was generally found for naive subsets than for memory subsets. Compared with non-shared clonotypes, clonotypes shared by all four sorted-subset donors had higher generation probabilities. Incomplete sequencing was indicated by rarefaction of sorted-subset datasets, despite the large sequencing depth. Sampling was restricted to blood, and TCR repertoires in tissues likely differ from the TCR repertoires found in blood. The genetic and exposure-history diversity represented was limited by the small number of donors. Approximately 5% of naive CD4, roughly 3.5% of naive CD8, roughly 2.4% of memory CD4, and more than 0.35% of memory CD8 clonotypes were shared across four donors.

About this clone itself: No cognate antigen has been identified for it. Base qualities are not recorded, but no much larger clone differs from it by a single base.

Using the deep immunoSEQ assay, TCR CDR3 regions were amplified from genomic DNA by multiplex PCR. Extracted genomic DNA from each cell subset was distributed evenly across all wells of several immunoSEQ 96-well plates, and each plate was treated as a replicate. Each replicate PCR for sorted subsets received about 0.2 ug genomic DNA, equal to about 30,000 T cell genomes. Purified libraries were measured with a Qubit 3.0 fluorometer, size-checked on a Bioanalyzer 2100, and measured again with the KAPA Library Quantification kit. Every immunoSEQ 96-well plate was sequenced on a dedicated single-read 150-cycle Illumina NextSeq 550 flow cell. Per the original workflow: Because the immunoSEQ output included only junctional sequences and no quality scores, the filtering could not be the same as the filtering used for full-length reads. Sequences were annotated with PyIR, a Python wrapper for IgBLAST v1.9, using IMGT germline references to assign V/J genes and CDR3. Any read was removed if the V/J assignment was weak (E-value above 1e-6), the CDR3 was missing, or the read contained stop codons, out-of-frame junctions, or ambiguous translated residues. V3J clonotypes were defined as sequences sharing an identical inferred V gene, J gene, and CDR3 amino acid sequence. To compute the percentage overlap between repertoires, the number of shared unique clonotypes was divided by the size of the smaller repertoire. Richness of each repertoire was evaluated using RTK rarefaction, the Chao1 estimator, and Recon v2.1 estimates of unobserved clonotypes. OLGA was used to compute generation probabilities for all TCRbeta clonotypes that the gDNA method yielded from four donors. The immuneACCESS repertoire file appears here via TCRdb, limited to in-frame rearrangements. These files lack a portion of the clones; in checked studies, under half of the deficit traces to unresolved V genes, and the cause of the others is not known. V, J and clone size were drawn from that table, and D and trimming were deduced from the DNA. For this sample the table gives about 660,000 clones, of which under 80% were detected only once. The ten most abundant clones make up 1.5% to 2% of the sample.

There are 17 amino acids in the CDR3, from cysteine to phenylalanine inclusive. Only the CDR3 part of the read is kept: 51 bases, read in frame from the first base. In the germline V gene (reference sequence), CDR1 corresponds to SGHNT and CDR2 to YYREEE. At the junction V is shortened by 4 bases and J by 3 bases; bases outside the gene matches: 3. Donors were healthy HIV-negative adults with no recently reported acute infections or vaccinations. Only Caucasian adults living in Nashville, Tennessee, USA were represented among the donors. CD4+ T cells were enriched through magnetic negative selection, after which naive cells were positively selected on CD45RA and the remaining negative fraction served as the memory subset. Blood was collected by leukapheresis, and PBMCs were isolated by Ficoll-Histopaque density gradient centrifugation and then cryopreserved in liquid nitrogen vapor phase. Purity and quantity of every magnetically sorted T cell population were checked by analytical flow cytometry. Each sorted fraction had its genomic DNA isolated and then quantified by UV absorbance on a Nanodrop 2000c.

The sequence came from a young woman in good health. In this chain, TRBV5-4 is recombined with TRBJ2-6, and 14 junctional nucleotides match TRBD2. The sample comprised memory CD4+ T cells sorted from blood. This specimen's cell subset or site label, interpreted: CD45RA-negative fraction. CDR3 region: CASSPGLAGDGANVLTF. The sequenced DNA is TGTGCCAGCAGCCCGGGACTAGCGGGAGATGGGGCCAACGTCCTGACTTTC.